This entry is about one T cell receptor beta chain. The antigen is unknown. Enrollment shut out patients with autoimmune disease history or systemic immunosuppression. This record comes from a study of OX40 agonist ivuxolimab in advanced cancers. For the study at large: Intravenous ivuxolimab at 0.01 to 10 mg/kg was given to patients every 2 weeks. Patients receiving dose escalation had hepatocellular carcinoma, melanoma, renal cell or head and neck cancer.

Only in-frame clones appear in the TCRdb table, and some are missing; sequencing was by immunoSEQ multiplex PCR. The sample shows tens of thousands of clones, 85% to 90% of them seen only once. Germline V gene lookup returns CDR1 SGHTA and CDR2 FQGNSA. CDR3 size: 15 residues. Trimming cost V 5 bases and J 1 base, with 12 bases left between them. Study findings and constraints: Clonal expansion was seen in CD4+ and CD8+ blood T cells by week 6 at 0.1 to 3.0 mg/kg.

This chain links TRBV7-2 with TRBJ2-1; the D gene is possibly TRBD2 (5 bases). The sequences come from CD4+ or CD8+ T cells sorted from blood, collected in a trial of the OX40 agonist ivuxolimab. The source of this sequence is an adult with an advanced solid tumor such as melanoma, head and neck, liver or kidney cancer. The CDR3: CASSRSSSSYNEQFF. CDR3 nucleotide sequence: TGTGCCAGCAGCAGGTCTAGCTCTTCCTACAATGAGCAGTTCTTC. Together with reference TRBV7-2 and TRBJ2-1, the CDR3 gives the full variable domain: GAGVSQSPSNKVTEKGKDVELRCDPISGHTALYWYRQSLGQGLEFLIYFQGNSAPDKSGLPSDRFSAERTGGSVSTLTIQRTQQEDSAVYLCASSRSSSSYNEQFFGPGTRLTVL.